The 6 T cell receptor beta chains below come from one sample, sequenced in a study of control samples from healthy donors and cancer patients. Method: immunoSEQ multiplex PCR; TCRdb's copy keeps in-frame clones and lacks some. The data contain approximately 150,000 clones, approximately 88% of them seen just once; the ten biggest clones take up 4.9%. The sample comprised blood. These receptors all stem from a man in his thirties or forties in good health.

This CDR3 reads CASSPKGPDLLAKNIQYF. CDR3 DNA sequence: TGTGCCAGCAGCCCCAAGGGGCCCGATCTACTAGCCAAAAACATTCAGTACTTC. The V gene is TRBV11-3, the J gene TRBJ2-4; TRBD1 is a possible D gene (5 bases). This CDR3 is 18 amino acids long. Germline assignment: CDR1 SGHNT and CDR2 YENEEA. The V end was cut by 5 bases, the J end by 0 bases, with 20 bases between. Variable domain in full (rest from reference TRBV11-3 and TRBJ2-4): EAGVVQSPRYKIIEKKQPVAFWCNPISGHNTLYWYLQNLGQGPELLIRYENEEAVDDSQLPKDRFSAERLKGVDSTLKIQPAELGDSAVYLCASSPKGPDLLAKNIQYFGAGTRLSVL.

The J gene is TRBJ2-1, the V gene TRBV7-2, with 9 bases lining up with TRBD1. Germline assignment: CDR1 SGHTA and CDR2 FQGNSA. This CDR3 has 16 amino acids. Trimming removed 1 base from V and 4 bases from J; junction bases left unmatched: 5. CDR3 region: CASSLVGTGPYNEQFF. The CDR3 DNA sequence: TGTGCCAGCAGCTTAGTAGGGACAGGGCCATACAATGAGCAGTTCTTC.

V usage is TRBV5-1 and J usage is TRBJ1-4, with a weak D call TRBD1 (5 bases). CDR3 size: 15 residues. The V gene lost 4 bases and the J gene lost 6 bases, with 16 bases spanning the gap. Germline V lookup: CDR1 SGHRS, CDR2 YFSETQ. In nucleotides, the CDR3 is TGCGCCAGCAGCCGGACTGGGGCCGGGGATGAAAAACTGTTTTTT. Protein sequence: CASSRTGAGDEKLFF.

The rearrangement links TRBV2 to TRBJ1-5; D remains ambiguous. Per germline, CDR1 SNHLY and CDR2 FYNNEI. The CDR3 is made up of 13 amino acids. V dropped 6 bases and J dropped 0 bases, with 6 bases sitting between them. The CDR3 nucleotides are TGTGCCAGCAGGCGGGATAGCAATCAGCCCCAGCATTTT. Translated, it gives CASRRDSNQPQHF.

The chain uses TRBV12-3 or TRBV12-4 and TRBJ1-1; TRBD1 agrees at 7 bases. The CDR3 runs to 13 residues. The V gene end was trimmed by 5 bases and the J gene end by 10 bases; junction bases not matched to a gene: 10. The CDR3 region has the DNA TGTGCCAGCAGTCCCCGGGACAGTCTTCTAGCTTTCTTT. Translation: CASSPRDSLLAFF.

The CDR3 DNA reads TGTGCCAGCTCACCAACTTGGGGGACGGACCAAAATGAGCAGTTCTTC. Protein sequence: CASSPTWGTDQNEQFF. V and J are TRBV18 and TRBJ2-1; D possibly matches TRBD1 or TRBD2 (5 bases each). The CDR3 consists of 16 residues. Germline V gene lookup returns CDR1 KGHSH and CDR2 LQKENI. Trimming cost V 2 bases and J 7 bases, with 18 bases left between them.